The table lists the clone carrying this T cell receptor (beta chain) with many counts. Its antigen remains unknown. The sample comes from a study of breast tumors, draining lymph nodes, adjacent tissues. Overall study results and limits: Tumor TCR diversity was below lymph nodes but above nontumor tissue.

TCRdb passed the multiplex PCR reads through MiXCR, listing each CDR3 protein once. Here the sample spans about 230,000 distinct CDR3 sequences, about 32% being singletons. Between the trimmed V and J ends, which lost 5 bases and 1 base, there was a span of 8 bases. The germline V gene has CDR1 SGHTA and CDR2 FQGTGA. The CDR3 extends over 13 amino acids. Breast cancer patients provided tissue from their axillary draining lymph nodes. The chain couples TRBV7-3 to TRBJ1-1; D might be TRBD1 (5 bases). Sequencing was carried out using axillary lymph node tissue. The source of this sequence is a female donor with breast cancer. Some clones in this sample may be carry-over from other donors' samples. The CDR3: CASSADRNTEAFF. In DNA, the CDR3 is TGTGCCAGCAGCGCCGACAGGAACACTGAAGCTTTCTTT. The full variable domain, rest sourced from reference TRBV7-3 and TRBJ1-1, is GAGVSQTPSNKVTEKGKYVELRCDPISGHTALYWYRQSLGQGPEFLIYFQGTGAADDSGLPNDRFFAVRPEGSVSTLKIQRTERGDSAVYLCASSADRNTEAFFGQGTRLTVV.